A single sample is the source of the 19 T cell receptor beta chains below, sequenced in a study of T cells after yellow fever vaccination. Via MiXCR, TCRdb re-called the 5' RACE reads, giving one row per CDR3 protein. The data contain around 610,000 distinct CDR3 sequences, roughly 14% of them seen just once; the ten biggest clones take up over 12%. This specimen was PBMCs, taken on the day of the yellow fever booster vaccination. Every receptor here comes from a man aged 25 to 40 who received the YFV17D yellow fever vaccine.

The chain joins TRBV20-1 to TRBJ1-2; D gene uncertain. Trimming left V 3 bases short and J 7 bases short, with 12 bases between. Per germline, CDR1 DFQATT and CDR2 SNEGSKA (reference sequence). The CDR3 extends over 12 amino acids. The CDR3: CSASEQDPGYTF. CDR3 nucleotide sequence: TGCAGTGCTAGTGAGCAGGACCCTGGCTACACCTTC.

Comments on this clonotype: Its ends do not fully match the called genes, so a read error is possible. The rearrangement uses TRBV5-1 and TRBJ2-7, with no clear D. CDR1 is SGHRS and CDR2 is YFSETQ in the germline V gene. The CDR3 totals 17 residues. CDR3 sequence: CASSLAGVVGNAYEQNF. The CDR3 nucleotides are TGCGCCAGCAGCTTGGCCGGAGTGGTGGGGAACGCGTACGAGCAGAACTTC.

The chain couples TRBV18 to TRBJ1-2; D may be TRBD1 (6 bases). V was pared by 3 bases and J by 3 bases, with 14 bases between. The CDR3 contains 15 residues. The germline CDR1 and CDR2 sequences are KGHSH and LQKENI. The CDR3, as DNA: TGTGCCAGCTCACCGGGAACAGGGTCAGACTATGGCTACACCTTC. Protein product: CASSPGTGSDYGYTF.

The CDR3 coding sequence is TGCGCCAGCAGCCAACTTACAGGGCTTGAAGCTAACTATGGCTACACCTTC. Its translation is CASSQLTGLEANYGYTF. The chain combines TRBV4-3 with TRBJ1-2, with a tentative D call TRBD1 (6 bases). The germline V and J ends were trimmed by 2 bases and 0 bases, with 16 bases remaining between them. Germline assignment: CDR1 LGHNA and CDR2 YSLEER. The CDR3 extends over 17 amino acids.

This clonotype was recorded at least ten times. The rearrangement joins TRBV29-1 to TRBJ2-6, with D perhaps matching TRBD2 (5 bases). Germline CDR1 SQVTM, CDR2 ANQGSEA. The CDR3 extends over 14 amino acids. V lost 3 bases and J 2 bases, leaving 8 bases between the germline ends. The CDR3 DNA is TGCAGCGTTGATGAGGGCCCTGGGGCCAACGTCCTGACTTTC. It encodes CSVDEGPGANVLTF.

The chain recombines TRBV29-1 with TRBJ1-3; a possible D gene is TRBD1 (6 bases). This CDR3 is built from 13 residues. Germline lookup yields CDR1 SQVTM and CDR2 ANQGSEA. V was cut by 7 bases and J by 2 bases, with 12 bases left in between. The CDR3 loop reads CSAQTGPGNTIYF. As DNA, the CDR3 is TGCAGCGCCCAAACAGGGCCTGGAAACACCATATATTTT.

Many counts were recorded for this clonotype. The chain carries TRBV7-2 and TRBJ2-7; D may be TRBD2 (6 bases). The V end was cut by 5 bases, the J end by 3 bases, with 14 bases between. The CDR3 has 14 residues. Germline V gives CDR1 SGHTA, CDR2 FQGNSA. The CDR3 nucleotides read TGTGCCAGCAGCCTGGCGGGACTCCTCTACGAGCAGTACTTC. It encodes CASSLAGLLYEQYF.

The V and J genes are TRBV30 and TRBJ2-3; the D is unclear. Germline CDR1 reads GTSNPN; CDR2 reads SVGIG (reference sequence). The CDR3 runs to 13 residues. V gave up 1 base and J gave up 6 bases, with 11 bases separating them. CDR3 protein: CAWSGASSDTQYF. In DNA form, the CDR3 reads TGTGCCTGGAGTGGGGCTTCGAGTGATACGCAGTATTTT.

This clonotype has a handful of counts. The CDR3 sequence: CAAHSGRGSYNEQFF. In nucleotides, the CDR3 is TGTGCCGCTCATAGCGGGAGGGGGTCCTACAATGAGCAGTTCTTC. J is TRBJ2-1 and V is TRBV15, with 11 bases lining up with TRBD2. The germline gives CDR1 LNHNV, CDR2 YYDKDF (reference sequence). V lost 11 bases, J lost 1 base, and 7 bases stayed unmatched. This CDR3 contains 15 residues.

This chain links TRBV11-2 with TRBJ2-1; no definite D call. Trimming left V 0 bases short and J 4 bases short, with 7 bases between. CDR3 length: 14 residues. In germline, CDR1 is SGHAT, CDR2 FQNNGV. CDR3 sequence reads: CASSLEDPYNEQFF. CDR3 sequence (DNA): TGTGCCAGCAGCTTAGAGGACCCATACAATGAGCAGTTCTTC.

This clonotype was detected only a few times. V is TRBV24-1 and J is TRBJ2-2; D not certain. Germline CDR1 KGHDR, CDR2 SFDVKD. Trimming left V 1 base short and J 7 bases short, with 9 bases between. The CDR3 is 14 amino acids. The CDR3 sequence is CATSDFGEDGELFF. CDR3 sequence (DNA): TGTGCCACCAGTGATTTTGGCGAGGACGGGGAGCTGTTTTTT.

The J gene is TRBJ1-1, the V gene TRBV6-2 or TRBV6-3; D gene ambiguous. Deletions cut 0 bases from V and 2 bases from J, with 13 bases between. Germline CDR1 is MNHEY and CDR2 is SVGEGT. This CDR3 is 16 amino acids long. In nucleotides, the CDR3 is TGTGCCAGCAGTTACTCCCATGTGCTCGGCAACACTGAAGCTTTCTTT. This codes for CASSYSHVLGNTEAFF.

The V call is TRBV15, the J call TRBJ2-5; possibly TRBD1 for D (6 bases). Germline CDR1 and CDR2: LNHNV and YYDKDF (reference sequence). The CDR3 runs 13 residues. V dropped 7 bases and J dropped 7 bases, with 16 bases sitting between them. CDR3 nucleotides: TGTGCCACCAACCCAAGGGGGTTTGGGACCCAGTACTTC. Translating gives CATNPRGFGTQYF.

There are a few counts of this clonotype. The chain combines TRBV12-3 or TRBV12-4 with TRBJ2-3; D perhaps matches TRBD2 (6 bases). With 5 bases removed from V and 6 bases from J, the gap between germline ends came to 9 bases. The CDR3 has 12 residues. CDR3 amino acids: CASSDSGDTQYF. The CDR3 DNA reads TGTGCCAGCAGTGACAGCGGGGATACGCAGTATTTT.

There are a few counts of this clonotype. This chain joins TRBV7-2 and TRBJ1-1, with 7 bases matching TRBD1. This CDR3 has 14 amino acids. The germline gives CDR1 SGHTA, CDR2 FQGNSA. V dropped 5 bases and J dropped 3; count of bases not matched to a gene: 6. CDR3: CASSLTGTDTEAFF. CDR3 nucleotides: TGTGCCAGCAGCCTGACAGGGACGGACACTGAAGCTTTCTTT.

The chain couples TRBV12-3 or TRBV12-4 to TRBJ2-4, with unresolved D. V lost 8 bases and J 0 bases, leaving 29 bases between the germline ends. This CDR3 spans 20 amino acids. The CDR3 loop reads CASSSPWAEQVKGAKNIQYF. The DNA of the CDR3 is TGTGCCAGCTCCAGCCCCTGGGCGGAGCAAGTAAAGGGAGCCAAAAACATTCAGTACTTC.

This clonotype turned up a few times. The chain links TRBV12-3 or TRBV12-4 to TRBJ1-5, with D hard to call. V lost 7 bases and J lost 3, with 10 bases in between. CDR3 length: 13 residues. The CDR3 sequence: CASTVTYNQPQHF. The CDR3 nucleotides are TGTGCCAGCACCGTGACATACAATCAGCCCCAGCATTTT.

This clonotype was detected only a few times. The J gene is TRBJ2-1, the V gene TRBV5-1; no reliable D call. The CDR3 has 13 residues. Deletions cut 4 bases from V and 5 bases from J, with 10 bases between. Germline V lookup: CDR1 SGHRS, CDR2 YFSETQ. In DNA form, the CDR3 reads TGCGCCAGCAGCAGCGACGGAAACAATGAGCAGTTCTTC. This gives the protein CASSSDGNNEQFF.

The rearrangement joins TRBV19 to TRBJ2-7; D is undetermined. The CDR3 has 12 residues. Trimming removed 5 bases at V and 7 bases at J, with 12 bases between. Germline V gene lookup returns CDR1 LNHDA and CDR2 SQIVND (reference sequence). This chain's CDR3 is CASSGRYGEQYF. The CDR3 DNA is TGTGCCAGTAGTGGCAGGTATGGTGAGCAGTACTTC.